This T cell receptor beta chain was identified during a study of shared clonotypes between healthy human individuals. Study at large: CD4 naive cells filled three plates per donor, CD4 memory three, CD8 naive two and CD8 memory one. Findings and limits, study-wide: Sorted-subset sequencing, rarefaction showed, was incomplete despite large depth.

As regards this clone: Its target is not known.

Sorted-subset replicate PCRs used roughly 210 ng of genomic DNA. This amount corresponded to about 30,000 T cell genomes. As processed by the authors: ImmunoSEQ gave junction-only sequences without quality scores, so filtering differed. The protocol was immunoSEQ multiplex PCR, while the TCRdb copy is restricted to in-frame clones and leaves out a portion. V and J calls and clone size are given by that table; D and trimming were obtained from the DNA. Here the sample spans fewer than 2.5 million clones, under 95% being singletons. The clonotype originates from a man between 18 and 35 years old in good health. Some clones in this sample may be carry-over from other donors' samples. The specimen sequenced was naive CD4+ T cells from PBMCs. Subset meaning: CD45RA+ positively selected.

CDR3 nucleotides: TGTGCCAGCAGTGTAGTTGGGACTGAGGGGTTCTTC. The encoded protein is CASSVVGTEGFF. The J gene is TRBJ2-1, the V gene TRBV2, with a tentative D call TRBD2 (6 bases). Trimming cost V 4 bases and J 15 bases, with 16 bases left between them. Germline V CDR1 and CDR2: SNHLY, FYNNEI. This CDR3 contains 12 residues.